The rows below give T cell receptor beta chains drawn from one sample of a study of shared clonotypes between healthy human individuals. Profiled with immunoSEQ multiplex PCR; TCRdb holds only in-frame clones, not every one. The table has roughly 2 million clones, about 94% seen once. The sequencing sample was made of naive CD8+ T cells sorted from blood. The source is a young man in good health. Each CDR3 is given with its conserved first and last residue.

j_call,v_call,cdr3_aa
TRBJ2-5,TRBV5-6,CASSLNPGAGETQYF
TRBJ2-7,TRBV1,CTSSRAALKRILFPYEQYF
TRBJ1-1,TRBV9,CASSAGANTEAFF
TRBJ2-7,TRBV7-9,CASSLALGQRREQYF
TRBJ2-5,TRBV30,CAWNLGAETQYF
TRBJ1-2,TRBV7-8,CASSPPGALYQGGYTF
TRBJ2-5,TRBV5-1,CASSSPGQVVQETQYF
TRBJ2-2,TRBV11-2,CASSFPRRTGATGELFF
TRBJ2-1,TRBV4-1,CASSQEALGLAGDEQFF
TRBJ1-2,TRBV11-2,CASSPDSDNYGYTF
TRBJ2-5,TRBV5-6,CASSLPDREETQYF
TRBJ1-5,TRBV6-1,CASSEQGAWNNQPQHF
TRBJ2-3,TRBV9,CASSFSTSGDTQYF
TRBJ1-1,TRBV19,CASSIGSVSSGTEAFF
TRBJ1-1,TRBV28,CASSYLTGDILLTEAFF
TRBJ2-1,TRBV6-5,CASSQTRNEQFF
TRBJ1-3,TRBV15,CATAGGGTDTIYF
TRBJ2-3,TRBV30,CAWTGDTQYF
TRBJ2-1,TRBV9,CASSSRTSGGKTYNEQFF
TRBJ2-7,TRBV19,CASSWAVSYEQYF
TRBJ2-1,TRBV5-4,CASSFESDEQFF
TRBJ2-7,TRBV7-9,CASSLDIGGSYEQYF
TRBJ1-1,TRBV25-1,CASSVGNTEAFF
TRBJ2-3,TRBV28,CASNFGGWADTQYF
TRBJ2-5,TRBV5-6,CASSLTGGRETQYF
TRBJ2-7,TRBV10-3,CAISDGGGHEQYF
TRBJ1-5,TRBV5-8,CASSLDRQPLSNQPQHF
TRBJ1-5,TRBV2,CASSPGTGAAQPQHF
TRBJ2-7,TRBV30,CAWGSVDYEQYF
TRBJ2-7,TRBV2,CASSGLTGYNEQYF
TRBJ2-7,TRBV27,CASSPGTGGLYEQYF
TRBJ2-5,TRBV6-4,CASPKRLAPNWVQETQYF
TRBJ2-1,TRBV27,CASSLATNYNEQFF
TRBJ2-1,TRBV21-1,CALTQNYNEQFF
TRBJ2-7,TRBV13,CASSFRGSYEQYF
TRBJ2-1,TRBV10-2,CASSTGTEQFF
TRBJ2-5,TRBV2,CASIGTGGPKTQYF
TRBJ2-7,TRBV29-1,CSVEDPNSSYEQYF
TRBJ2-3,TRBV7-8,CASSMSGTGGPDTQYF
TRBJ1-2,TRBV2,CASSDFYGYTF